The 25 T cell receptor beta chains below were found in one sample sequenced in a study of tumor-infiltrating lymphocytes in primary liver carcinoma. Germline DNA was extracted too, while blood RNA derived from unsorted whole blood. Total RNA amounting to around 530 ng was the source from which TCR beta cDNA was made with a constant-region primer. Three nested multiplex PCR rounds, a slightly modified ARM-PCR method, built the TCR beta libraries. With TRBV1-TRBV30 forward primers and a C-beta reverse primer, the first two PCR rounds were run for 9 to 10 cycles each. TCRdb re-derived calls from the multiplex PCR reads in MiXCR, one entry per CDR3 protein. Of about 330,000 distinct CDR3 sequences listed, almost 65% were seen once; the top ten hold roughly 6.5%. The source material was peripheral blood. Every receptor here comes from a man aged 35 to 55 with primary liver carcinoma and hepatitis B virus infection.

Comment on this clonotype: An end of the junction does not agree with germline; a read error may underlie this. The gene calls are TRBV12-5 and TRBJ2-2, with 8 bases aligning to TRBD2. Germline V gives CDR1 LGHNT, CDR2 FRNRAP. The CDR3 totals 21 residues. The CDR3 here is CASGLVALAGPRRGDTEELFF. DNA of the CDR3: TGTGCTAGTGGTTTGGTAGCTTTAGCGGGACCTCGACGGGGGGACACCGAGGAGCTGTTTTTT.

This clonotype has a handful of counts. The chain combines TRBV5-4 with TRBJ2-7; D possibly corresponds to TRBD2 (6 bases). Germline lookup yields CDR1 SGHNT and CDR2 YYREEE (reference sequence). V lost 3 bases and J 2 bases, leaving 15 bases between the germline ends. CDR3 length: 15 amino acids. The CDR3 DNA reads as TGTGCCAGCAGCTCTCCGGGACTCAATACCTACGAGCAGTACTTC. The encoded protein is CASSSPGLNTYEQYF.

This clonotype was observed a single time. V gene TRBV4-3 combines with J gene TRBJ2-1; 12 bases line up with TRBD2. Trimming cost V 7 bases and J 8 bases; bases outside gene matches: 9. This CDR3 spans 15 amino acids. Looked up from germline, CDR1 is LGHNA and CDR2 is YSLEER. The CDR3: CASNHLAGGHDEQFF. CDR3 sequence (DNA): TGCGCCAGCAACCACCTAGCGGGAGGGCACGATGAGCAGTTCTTC.

This clonotype was counted once. The V gene is TRBV28, the J gene TRBJ2-1; D ambiguous. Trimming pared 7 bases from V and 3 bases from J, leaving 13 bases between. The germline gives CDR1 MDHEN, CDR2 SYDVKM. The CDR3 runs 14 residues. The CDR3 DNA reads TGTGCCAGCAAGTACGGGCGGAACTACAATGAGCAGTTCTTC. This sequence encodes CASKYGRNYNEQFF.

About this clonotype itself: One junction end disagrees with the germline gene, perhaps due to a read error. The rearrangement joins TRBV6-6 to TRBJ1-3; D gene ambiguous. CDR3 size: 13 residues. In germline, CDR1 is MNHNY, CDR2 SVGAGI (reference sequence). The CDR3 DNA reads as TGTGCCAGCAGTTACTTATCGGGAAACACCGTATATTTT. As protein: CASSYLSGNTVYF.

On this clonotype: Germline and junction disagree at one end, which may indicate a read error. The V and J genes are TRBV6-5 and TRBJ2-7, with 7 bases lining up with TRBD1. This CDR3 contains 14 residues. Germline CDR1 reads MNHEY; CDR2 reads SVGAGI. CDR3 sequence reads: CDSSSRQGKDEQYF. CDR3 DNA: TGTGACAGCAGTTCCCGACAGGGTAAGGACGAGCAGTACTTC.

This clonotype has only a few counts. The genes are TRBV7-9 and TRBJ1-1; D is uncertain. Looked up from germline, CDR1 is SEHNR and CDR2 is FQNEAQ (reference sequence). CDR3 length equals 15 residues. Trimming removed 1 base at V and 1 base at J, with 10 bases between. CDR3 region: CASSLVRPSNTEAFF. Here the CDR3 DNA reads TGTGCCAGCAGCTTAGTTCGGCCTTCGAACACTGAAGCTTTCTTT.

Comments on this clonotype: The CDR3 ends on some other residue instead of the conserved phenylalanine or tryptophan, so this is likely a read error. This chain uses TRBV4-2 with TRBJ1-2, with D possibly TRBD1 on 6 matching bases. CDR1 and CDR2 from the germline V gene are LGHNA and YNFKEQ. The CDR3 spans 14 residues. V lost 3 bases, J lost 0 bases, and 8 bases lay in between. This CDR3 reads CASSHGQTNYGYTI. The CDR3 DNA sequence: TGTGCCAGCAGCCATGGACAGACTAACTATGGCTACACCATC.

Regarding this clonotype: This may be a read error: a much more frequent sequence differs by one nucleotide. The J gene is TRBJ2-7, the V gene TRBV6-5; TRBD1 aligns across 7 bases. This CDR3 is built from 17 residues. The junction had 17 bases not matched to a gene; V was cut back by 6 bases and J by 3 bases. Germline V gene lookup returns CDR1 MNHEY and CDR2 SVGAGI. Here the CDR3 reads CASSPLRGPNRIYEQYF. The DNA for the CDR3 is TGTGCCAGCAGCCCACTAAGGGGGCCGAACAGGATCTACGAGCAGTACTTC.

In regard to this clonotype: Since a much larger clone is just one base distant, this may be a read error. The chain recombines TRBV4-2 with TRBJ2-7; D is unresolved. Per the germline V gene, CDR1 is LGHNA and CDR2 is YNFKEQ. This CDR3 spans 14 amino acids. The CDR3 loop reads CTSSQELRSYEQYF. CDR3 DNA: TGTACCAGCAGCCAAGAATTGCGCTCCTACGAGCAGTACTTC.

For this clonotype: A much larger clone is a single base away; this may be a read error. This sequence joins TRBV4-3 and TRBJ1-2; TRBD1 is a possible D gene (5 bases). The CDR3 contains 15 residues. Germline V lookup: CDR1 LGHNA, CDR2 YSLEER. The DNA for the CDR3 is TGTGCCACTGGGGGTCAGAGGGGTCCGCACTATGGCTACACCTTC. Residues: CATGGQRGPHYGYTF.

Worth noting for this clonotype: The junction departs from the called germline gene at one end, perhaps through a read error. This chain uses TRBV11-1 with TRBJ2-1; D tentatively reads TRBD1 or TRBD2 (5 bases each). Germline lookup yields CDR1 SGHAT and CDR2 FQDESV (reference sequence). The CDR3 sequence is 20 residues long. CDR3 in DNA: TGTGCCACCAGCTCTCCTCAGGCAGTAGATGCAGCCCCGGGACACAATGAGCAGTTCTTC. As protein: CATSSPQAVDAAPGHNEQFF.

In this sample, this clonotype turned up once. In this CDR3 the conserved last residue, phenylalanine or tryptophan, is missing, so a read error is likely. V gene TRBV6-2 or TRBV6-3 combines with J gene TRBJ2-2; no clear D. Trimming left V 0 bases short and J 2 bases short, with 1 base between. From germline, CDR1 is MNHEY and CDR2 SVGEGT. This CDR3 has 13 residues. CDR3 sequence reads: CASSYSNTGELFS. The CDR3 coding sequence is TGTGCCAGCAGTTACTCCAACACCGGGGAGCTGTTTTCT.

The chain has TRBV4-1 and TRBJ2-1; perhaps D is TRBD1 or TRBD2 (5 bases each). Germline CDR1 reads MGHRA; CDR2 reads YSYEKL. The CDR3 totals 16 residues. The V end lost 0 bases, the J end lost 12 bases, and 21 bases lay between the germline ends. CDR3 sequence: CASSQDGTVPNNGQFF. The DNA of the CDR3 is TGCGCCAGCAGCCAAGATGGGACGGTGCCCAACAACGGGCAGTTCTTC.

The count of this clonotype is one. Given a much more abundant clone one base away, this may be a read error. The chain couples TRBV4-1 to TRBJ2-1; TRBD2 agrees at 9 bases. Germline V gene lookup returns CDR1 MGHRA and CDR2 YSYEKL. CDR3 length: 18 amino acids. V lost 0 bases and J lost 6; bases outside the gene matches: 12. CDR3 loop: CASSQDAQVSGSINEQFF. CDR3 sequence (DNA): TGCGCCAGCAGCCAAGATGCCCAAGTTAGCGGGAGTATCAATGAGCAGTTCTTC.

As concerns this clonotype: A single base separates this from a much larger clone, so it may be a read error. The chain joins TRBV12-3 or TRBV12-4 to TRBJ1-5; possibly TRBD1 for D (6 bases). CDR3 length: 14 amino acids. The CDR3 is CASREGVSNHPQHF. The CDR3 coding sequence is TGTGCCAGCAGAGAGGGGGTCAGCAATCATCCCCAGCATTTT.

Worth noting for this clonotype: The junction differs from germline at one of its ends, possibly a read error. The gene calls are TRBV6-2 or TRBV6-3 and TRBJ2-3, with D possibly TRBD1 on 6 matching bases. The CDR3 sequence is 20 residues long. The germline CDR1 and CDR2 sequences are MNHEY and SVGEGT. CDR3 in DNA: TGTGCCAGCAGTTACACATCCAGGGACATAGGGGTACGGTCCACAGAAACGCATTATTTT. This sequence encodes CASSYTSRDIGVRSTETHYF.

As for this clonotype: A read error may produce the germline difference seen at one junction end. This chain links TRBV6-1 with TRBJ2-7, with D maybe TRBD2 (5 bases). The CDR3 spans 13 residues. Germline loops: CDR1 MNHNS, CDR2 SASEGT. In DNA form, the CDR3 reads TGTACCAGTAGTGAAGCCAGCGGAGGCGAGCAGTGCTTT. It yields the protein CTSSEASGGEQCF.

Note on this clonotype: A read error may explain this, as a much larger clone is one base away. The V gene is TRBV4-1, the J gene TRBJ1-2; TRBD1 aligns across 9 bases. The CDR3 spans 18 residues. Germline CDR1 MGHRA, CDR2 YSYEKL. V gave up 1 base and J gave up 8 bases; unmatched junction bases: 17. CDR3 residues: CASSQVRGRRGQGLGYTF. In DNA, the CDR3 is TGCGCCAGCAGCCAAGTTCGAGGGCGCCGGGGACAGGGTTTGGGCTACACCTTC.

As to this clonotype: This may be a read error: a much more frequent sequence differs by one nucleotide. This chain links TRBV4-1 with TRBJ2-5; perhaps TRBD2 as D (6 bases). Germline CDR1 and CDR2: MGHRA and YSYEKL. The CDR3 sequence is 15 residues long. DNA for the CDR3: TGCGCCAGCAACCAATATAACGGGGGAGAGGAGACCCAGTACTTC. It is translated as CASNQYNGGEETQYF.

The CDR3 coding sequence is TGTGCCTGCCACTTTGGCGCCACAGCGCAGTATTTT. It specifies CACHFGATAQYF. This chain connects TRBV30 to TRBJ2-3; D not certain. Trimming took 6 bases from V and 10 from J, leaving 17 bases between them. This CDR3 is built from 12 residues. CDR1 is GTSNPN and CDR2 is SVGIG in the germline V gene (reference sequence).

The rearrangement links TRBV11-1 to TRBJ1-1, with a tentative D call TRBD1 (5 bases). Trimming took 7 bases from V and 5 from J, leaving 20 bases between them. The CDR3 contains 15 residues. In germline, CDR1 is SGHAT, CDR2 FQDESV (reference sequence). CDR3 sequence (DNA): TGTGCCAGCACCTCACGGTGGGGCGCCTGTACTGAAGCTTTCTTT. Translated, it gives CASTSRWGACTEAFF. The entire variable domain, with the rest obtained from reference TRBV11-1 and TRBJ1-1, is as follows: EAEVAQSPRYKITEKSQAVAFWCDPISGHATLYWYRQILGQGPELLVQFQDESVVDDSQLPKDRFSAERLKGVDSTLKIQPAELGDSAMYLCASTSRWGACTEAFFGQGTRLTVV.

About this clonotype: A much larger clone lies one base from this, so it may be a read error. V is TRBV6-1 and J is TRBJ2-2; D remains ambiguous. This CDR3 is built from 15 residues. CDR1 is MNHNS and CDR2 is SASEGT in the germline V gene. The DNA for the CDR3 is TGTGTCAGCAGCTACGAAAATACGAACACCGGGGAGCTGTTTTTT. Translated: CVSSYENTNTGELFF.

Points on this clonotype: This may arise from a read error, as a much more abundant clone is one base away. The gene calls are TRBV4-2 and TRBJ2-3, with D maybe TRBD2 (6 bases). Germline CDR1 and CDR2: LGHNA and YNFKEQ. CDR3 size: 16 residues. V lost 4 bases, J lost 3 bases, and 17 bases lay in between. CDR3 nucleotides: TGTGCCAGCAGCCTTACCGGGATTAGCGGAACAGATACGCAGTATTTT. Translation: CASSLTGISGTDTQYF.

As concerns this clonotype: A read error may explain this, as a much larger clone is one base away. The conserved final phenylalanine or tryptophan is absent from the CDR3, which likely points to a read error. The rearrangement uses TRBV6-5 and TRBJ2-7, with 10 bases that match TRBD1. Germline CDR1 and CDR2: MNHEY and SVGAGI. The trim removed 5 bases at V and 6 bases at J, leaving 7 bases unmatched. CDR3 size: 14 residues. The CDR3 spells CASSGTGVFGEQYL. The CDR3 region has the DNA TGTGCCAGCAGTGGGACAGGGGTTTTTGGCGAGCAGTACCTC.